This TCR beta chain was sequenced during a study of CD8+ T cells in alopecia areata. Study findings and constraints: Expanded CD8+ clones among the top 100, as well as scalp clonality, were significantly decreased by tofacitinib. Scalp repertoires also include resident alphabeta T cells from normal skin.

Germline V gene data show CDR1 as SNHLY and CDR2 as FYNNEI. The V end was cut by 5 bases, the J end by 8 bases, with 24 bases between. The CDR3 covers 16 residues. Extracted RNA was reverse transcribed, and the resulting cDNA served as sequencing template. Clones were read by immunoSEQ multiplex PCR, and TCRdb kept only the in-frame ones, dropping some. Here the sample spans about 220,000 clones, about three fifths being singletons. Worth noting for this clone: Antigen unknown.

Regarding treatment: oral pan-JAK inhibitor, 5-10 mg twice daily. This chain uses TRBV2 with TRBJ1-2, with TRBD1 as a possible D gene (6 bases). The clonotype was recovered from a human donor with alopecia areata. The sample here was CD4+ T cells sorted from blood, taken at week 4, from a patient treated with tofacitinib. This chain's CDR3 is CASSKGQHLLSGGYTF. DNA of the CDR3: TGTGCCAGCAGTAAAGGACAGCACCTTTTGAGTGGGGGCTACACCTTC.